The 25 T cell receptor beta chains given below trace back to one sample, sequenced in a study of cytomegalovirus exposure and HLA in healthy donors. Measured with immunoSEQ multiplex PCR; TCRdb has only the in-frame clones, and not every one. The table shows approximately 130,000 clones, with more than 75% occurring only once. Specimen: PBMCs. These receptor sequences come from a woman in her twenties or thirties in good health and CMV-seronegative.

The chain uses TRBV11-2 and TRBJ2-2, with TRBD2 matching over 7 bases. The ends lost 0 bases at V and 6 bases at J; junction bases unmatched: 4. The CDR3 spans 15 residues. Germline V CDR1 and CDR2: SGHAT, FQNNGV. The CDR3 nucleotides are TGTGCCAGCAGCTTAGATGGGACTAATGCCGGGGAGCTGTTTTTT. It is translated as CASSLDGTNAGELFF.

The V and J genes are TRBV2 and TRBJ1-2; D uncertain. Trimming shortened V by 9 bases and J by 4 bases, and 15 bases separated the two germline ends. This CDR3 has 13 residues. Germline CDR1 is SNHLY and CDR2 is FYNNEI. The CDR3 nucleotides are TGTGCCAGTGCCGGAGAGGTTAGCTATGGCTACACCTTC. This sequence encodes CASAGEVSYGYTF.

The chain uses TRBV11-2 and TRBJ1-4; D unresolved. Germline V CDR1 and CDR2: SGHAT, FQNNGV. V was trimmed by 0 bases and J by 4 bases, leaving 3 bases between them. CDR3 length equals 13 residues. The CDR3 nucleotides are TGTGCCAGCAGCTTAGATCTTAATGAAAAACTGTTTTTT. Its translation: CASSLDLNEKLFF.

In DNA form, the CDR3 reads TGCGCCAGCAGCTTGCGGGGGACTAGCGTTGATACGCAGTATTTT. Protein sequence: CASSLRGTSVDTQYF. V usage is TRBV5-1 and J usage is TRBJ2-3; 10 bases align to TRBD2. CDR1 and CDR2 (germline): SGHRS, YFSETQ. This CDR3 has 15 residues. V was pared by 1 base and J by 6 bases, with 5 bases of the junction left unmatched.

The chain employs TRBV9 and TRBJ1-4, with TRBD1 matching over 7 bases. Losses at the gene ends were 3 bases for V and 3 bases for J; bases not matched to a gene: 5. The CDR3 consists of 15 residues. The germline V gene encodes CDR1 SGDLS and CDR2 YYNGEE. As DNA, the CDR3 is TGTGCCAGCAGCGGAGGGGGCGCGGCTAATGAAAAACTGTTTTTT. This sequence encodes CASSGGGAANEKLFF.

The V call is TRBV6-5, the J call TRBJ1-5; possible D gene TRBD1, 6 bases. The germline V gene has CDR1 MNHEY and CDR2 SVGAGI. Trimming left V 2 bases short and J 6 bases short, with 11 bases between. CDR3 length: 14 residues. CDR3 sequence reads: CASSYGRGSQPQHF. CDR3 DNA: TGTGCCAGCAGTTACGGGAGGGGGAGTCAGCCCCAGCATTTT.

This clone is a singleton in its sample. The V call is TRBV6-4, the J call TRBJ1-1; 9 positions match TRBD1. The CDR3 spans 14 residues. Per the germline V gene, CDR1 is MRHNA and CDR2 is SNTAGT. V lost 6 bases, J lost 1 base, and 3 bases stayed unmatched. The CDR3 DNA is TGTGCCAGCAGCCGACAGGGGGAGAACACTGAAGCTTTCTTT. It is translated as CASSRQGENTEAFF.

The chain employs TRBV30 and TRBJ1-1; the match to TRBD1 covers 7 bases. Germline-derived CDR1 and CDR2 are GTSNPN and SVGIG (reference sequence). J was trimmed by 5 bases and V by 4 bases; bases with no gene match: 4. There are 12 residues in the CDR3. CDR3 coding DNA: TGTGCCTGGATGGAGGGGGCGACTGAAGCTTTCTTT. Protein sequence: CAWMEGATEAFF. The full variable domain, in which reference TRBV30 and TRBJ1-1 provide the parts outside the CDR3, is SQTIHQWPATLVQPVGSPLSLECTVEGTSNPNLYWYRQAAGRGLQLLFYSVGIGQISSEVPQNLSASRPQDRQFILSSKKLLLSDSGFYLCAWMEGATEAFFGQGTRLTVV.

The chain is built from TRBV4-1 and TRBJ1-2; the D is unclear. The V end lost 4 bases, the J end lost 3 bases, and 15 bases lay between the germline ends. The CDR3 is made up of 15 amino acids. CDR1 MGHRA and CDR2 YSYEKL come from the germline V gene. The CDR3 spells CASSRAGAEYYGYTF. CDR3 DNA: TGCGCCAGCAGCCGGGCCGGAGCGGAGTACTATGGCTACACCTTC.

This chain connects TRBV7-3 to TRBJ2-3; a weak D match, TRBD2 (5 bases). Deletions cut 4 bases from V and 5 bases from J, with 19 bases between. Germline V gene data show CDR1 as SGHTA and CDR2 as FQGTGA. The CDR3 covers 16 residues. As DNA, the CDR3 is TGTGCCAGCAGCTCAGGCGCGGGTGCGGAGGTAGATACGCAGTATTTT. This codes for CASSSGAGAEVDTQYF. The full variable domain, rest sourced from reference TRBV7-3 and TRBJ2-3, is GAGVSQTPSNKVTEKGKYVELRCDPISGHTALYWYRQSLGQGPEFLIYFQGTGAADDSGLPNDRFFAVRPEGSVSTLKIQRTERGDSAVYLCASSSGAGAEVDTQYFGPGTRLTVL.

In DNA form, the CDR3 reads TGTGCCAGCAGCCCCGTGGGAGCTGGGGGCTACACCTTC. It encodes CASSPVGAGGYTF. The chain recombines TRBV5-6 with TRBJ1-2; D is ambiguous. Germline CDR1 reads SGHDT; CDR2 reads YYEEEE. Trimming cost V 4 bases and J 8 bases, with 15 bases left between them. CDR3 size: 13 residues.

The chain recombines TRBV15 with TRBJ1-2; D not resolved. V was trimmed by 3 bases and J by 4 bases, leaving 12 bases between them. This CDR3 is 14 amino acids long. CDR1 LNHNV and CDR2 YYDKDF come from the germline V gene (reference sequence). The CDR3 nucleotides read TGTGCCACCAGCAGGGCTGACTCGGGCTATGGCTACACCTTC. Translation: CATSRADSGYGYTF.

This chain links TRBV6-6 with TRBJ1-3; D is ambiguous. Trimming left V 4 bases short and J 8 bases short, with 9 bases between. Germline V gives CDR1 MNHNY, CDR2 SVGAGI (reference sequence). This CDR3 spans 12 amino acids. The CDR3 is CASSWLRDTIYF. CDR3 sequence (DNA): TGTGCCAGCAGTTGGTTACGGGACACCATATATTTT.

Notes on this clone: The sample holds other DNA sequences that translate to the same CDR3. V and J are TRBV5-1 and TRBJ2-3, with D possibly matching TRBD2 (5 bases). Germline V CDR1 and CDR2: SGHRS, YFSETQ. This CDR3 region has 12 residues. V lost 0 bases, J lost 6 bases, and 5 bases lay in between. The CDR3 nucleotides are TGCGCCAGCAGCTTGGCGGGGGATACGCAGTATTTT. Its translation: CASSLAGDTQYF.

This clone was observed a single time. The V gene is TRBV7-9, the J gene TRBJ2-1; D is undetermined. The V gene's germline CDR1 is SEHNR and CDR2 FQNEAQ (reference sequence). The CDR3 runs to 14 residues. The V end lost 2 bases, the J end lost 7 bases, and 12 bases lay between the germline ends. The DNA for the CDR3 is TGTGCCAGCAGCTTACATGGTGGGCAAAATGAGCAGTTCTTC. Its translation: CASSLHGGQNEQFF. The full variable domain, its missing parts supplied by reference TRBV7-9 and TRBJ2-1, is DTGVSQNPRHKITKRGQNVTFRCDPISEHNRLYWYRQTLGQGPEFLTYFQNEAQLEKSRLLSDRFSAERPKGSFSTLEIQRTEQGDSAMYLCASSLHGGQNEQFFGPGTRLTVL.

The CDR3 DNA reads as TGTGCCAGTAGTATAGATCTCGAGACAGCAGCCTATGGCTACACCTTC. Translated, it gives CASSIDLETAAYGYTF. The chain is built from TRBV19 and TRBJ1-2; D may be TRBD1 (5 bases). CDR1 and CDR2 from the germline V gene are LNHDA and SQIVND (reference sequence). CDR3 size: 16 residues. Trimming pared 0 bases from V and 4 bases from J, leaving 15 bases between.

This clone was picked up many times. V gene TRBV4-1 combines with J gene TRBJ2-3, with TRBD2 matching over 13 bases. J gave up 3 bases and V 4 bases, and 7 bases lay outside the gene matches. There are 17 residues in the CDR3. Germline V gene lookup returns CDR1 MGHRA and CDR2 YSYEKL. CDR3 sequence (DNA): TGCGCCAGCAGCCTGTATACTAGCGGGGGGGCTACAGATACGCAGTATTTT. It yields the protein CASSLYTSGGATDTQYF.

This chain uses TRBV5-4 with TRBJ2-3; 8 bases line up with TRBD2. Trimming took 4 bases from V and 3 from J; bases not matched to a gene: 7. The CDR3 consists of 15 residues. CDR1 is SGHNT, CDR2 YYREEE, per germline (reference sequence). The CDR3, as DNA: TGTGCCAGCAGCCCCAGTCAGCGGGGGACAGATACGCAGTATTTT. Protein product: CASSPSQRGTDTQYF.

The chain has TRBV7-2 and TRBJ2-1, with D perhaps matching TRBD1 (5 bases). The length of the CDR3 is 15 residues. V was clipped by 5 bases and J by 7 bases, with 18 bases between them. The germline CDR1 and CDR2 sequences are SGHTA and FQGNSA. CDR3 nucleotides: TGTGCCAGCAGCCTACAGGCGACCCTCTTGAATGAGCAGTTCTTC. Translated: CASSLQATLLNEQFF.

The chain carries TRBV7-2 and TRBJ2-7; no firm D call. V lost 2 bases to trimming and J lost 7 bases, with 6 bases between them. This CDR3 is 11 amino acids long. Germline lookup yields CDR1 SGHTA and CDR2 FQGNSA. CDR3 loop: CASSLIVEQYF. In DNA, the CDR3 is TGTGCCAGCAGCTTAATAGTAGAGCAGTACTTC.

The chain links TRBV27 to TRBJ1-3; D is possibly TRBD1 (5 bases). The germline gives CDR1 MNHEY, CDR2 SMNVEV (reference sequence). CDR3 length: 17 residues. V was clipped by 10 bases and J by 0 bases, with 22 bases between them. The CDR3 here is CATGRTGAPFSGNTIYF. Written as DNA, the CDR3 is TGTGCCACCGGGAGAACAGGAGCGCCATTCTCTGGAAACACCATATATTTT.

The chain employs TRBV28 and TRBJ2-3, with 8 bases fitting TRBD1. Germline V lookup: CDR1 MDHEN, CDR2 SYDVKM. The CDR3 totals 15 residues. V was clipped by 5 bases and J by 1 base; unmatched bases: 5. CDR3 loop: CASSPDREGTDTQYF. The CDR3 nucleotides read TGTGCCAGCAGTCCGGACAGGGAGGGCACAGATACGCAGTATTTT.

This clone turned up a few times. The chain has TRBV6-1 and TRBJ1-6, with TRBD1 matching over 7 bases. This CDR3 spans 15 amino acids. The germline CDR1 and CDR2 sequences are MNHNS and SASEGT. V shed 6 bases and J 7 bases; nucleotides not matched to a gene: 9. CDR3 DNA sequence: TGTGCCAGCAGGACCGACAGGGCAGAGAATTCACCCCTCCACTTT. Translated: CASRTDRAENSPLHF.

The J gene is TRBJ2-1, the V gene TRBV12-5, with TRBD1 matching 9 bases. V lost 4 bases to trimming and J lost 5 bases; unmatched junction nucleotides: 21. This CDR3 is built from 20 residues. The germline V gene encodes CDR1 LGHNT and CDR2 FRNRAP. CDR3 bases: TGTGCTAGTGGTTCTCCGGACCATACAAAAGGACAGGGGACGAACAATGAGCAGTTCTTC. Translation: CASGSPDHTKGQGTNNEQFF.

The CDR3 DNA sequence: TGTGCCAGCAGCACGGGACTACCTAGCACAGATACGCAGTATTTT. Residues: CASSTGLPSTDTQYF. The chain has TRBV13 and TRBJ2-3, with TRBD2 matching 7 bases. Germline V gene data show CDR1 as PRHDT and CDR2 as FYEKMQ (reference sequence). V dropped 5 bases and J dropped 0; count of bases not matched to a gene: 5. The CDR3 is made up of 15 amino acids.